The text below deals with one T cell receptor beta chain. This entry comes from a study of blood T cell repertoires in COVID-19. At the level of the study: Samples taken during acute and convalescent COVID-19 were collected in the United States, Italy and Spain. PBMCs, B-cell-depleted T cells, or T cells provided the cDNA or gDNA that made up the material.

In the original analysis: Amplification of reference gene primers was used by the study to estimate nucleated cell counts. Generated by immunoSEQ multiplex PCR, the TCRdb table keeps only in-frame clones and is missing some. The V and J calls and the clone size are those of that table, but D and trimming were determined from the DNA. The sample lists 150,000 or so clones; 80% to 85% were seen once. The V and J ends lost 5 bases and 5 bases respectively, with 13 bases between them. This CDR3 is 14 amino acids long. The germline V gene has CDR1 MDHEN and CDR2 SYDVKM. The chain is built from TRBV28 and TRBJ1-5, with unresolved D. The source material was peripheral blood. The receptor was isolated from a human donor in a cohort sampled during active COVID-19. The CDR3 spells CASSPHIQDQPQHF. CDR3 in DNA: TGTGCCAGCAGTCCCCACATTCAGGATCAGCCCCAGCATTTT. Together with reference TRBV28 and TRBJ1-5, the CDR3 gives the full variable domain: DVKVTQSSRYLVKRTGEKVFLECVQDMDHENMFWYRQDPGLGLRLIYFSYDVKMKEKGDIPEGYSVSREKKERFSLILESASTNQTSMYLCASSPHIQDQPQHFGDGTRLSIL.